This entry features one TCR beta chain sequence. This record belongs to a study of blood T cell repertoires in COVID-19. Study as a whole: Acute-phase and convalescent COVID-19 samples originated in the United States, Italy and Spain.

Libraries were prepared by immunoSEQ multiplex PCR; TCRdb keeps only in-frame clonotypes and omits some of them. The sample contains approximately 260,000 clones, over 65% of which appear only once. Sequencing was carried out using peripheral blood. This TCR was sampled from a man aged 60 to 75 who had recovered from COVID-19.

The CDR3 sequence is CASSYSDGGSYEQYF. CDR3 nucleotides: TGTGCCAGCAGTTACTCAGACGGAGGCTCCTACGAGCAGTACTTC. The chain links TRBV6-5 to TRBJ2-7, with TRBD2 as a possible D gene (5 bases). Looked up from germline, CDR1 is MNHEY and CDR2 is SVGAGI. The CDR3 consists of 15 residues. The V and J ends lost 0 bases and 0 bases respectively, with 9 bases between them.